This T cell receptor (beta chain) was documented in a study of blood T cell repertoires in COVID-19 (TCRdb year 2020). About the investigation overall: Samples from collaborators originated in the United States, Italy and Spain and spanned both the acute and convalescent phases of COVID-19. The material from the prospective study consisted of cDNA or gDNA derived from T cells, B-cell-depleted T cells, or PBMCs. Subjects who had been exposed to COVID-19, were actively infected with it, or had recovered from it provided the deeply sampled blood TCRbeta repertoires that made up the dataset. A freely available public database, intended as a resource for researchers studying the immune response to SARS-CoV-2, is where the repertoires were released. Samples came from the ongoing ImmuneRACE study (first 160 participants) plus 1,254 subjects from 6 global collaborators. Nearly every sample came with metadata listing a de-identified subject ID, COVID-19 status, age in years and sex. Where available, HLA class I and class II types were obtained from metadata supplied by the sample provider rather than from assay-based typing. What the work shows at the level of the full study, not this receptor alone: How much clinical and demographic metadata was included differed by source and by participant, and the metadata was provided uncurated.

This clone was seen only once. What antigen it recognizes has not been identified. No qualities accompany the bases; no much larger clone lies one base away. Whole blood was collected in K2EDTA tubes by collaborating institutions according to the institutions' own protocols. For TCRbeta analysis, collaborators shipped samples in one of three forms: frozen whole blood, isolated PBMCs, or DNA extracted from either of those sample types. TCRbeta CDR3 regions were amplified from genomic DNA using the immunoSEQ Assay, a bias-controlled multiplex PCR. The paper's data handling went like this. The number of nucleated cells in each sample was estimated by amplification of reference gene primers within the assay. To quantify the absolute abundance of each unique TCRbeta CDR3 rearrangement, sequence reads were collapsed and filtered. Productive Simpson clonality was computed per sample as the square root of Simpson's diversity index over productive rearrangements. Drawn from immuneACCESS, this table holds only the in-frame rearrangements with V and J called that TCRdb kept. Clones are partly lost; checked studies trace under half to an unresolved V gene and leave the rest unexplained. D and trimming were read from the DNA, whereas the V and J calls and clone size are those reported in that table. Within this sample are 150,000 or so clones, with 70% to 90% of them counted one time only. The ten largest clones add up to about 7.3% of the sample.

The receptor's source is a man between 45 and 60 years old with active or convalescent COVID-19. The sample taken for sequencing was peripheral blood.

The CDR3 corresponds to CASSGGGNEQFF. In nucleotides, the sequence is TGTGCCAGTAGCGGGGGAGGAAATGAGCAGTTCTTC. The sequence joins TRBV19 to TRBJ2-1; D gene: possibly TRBD2, on 6 matching bases. A distance of 10 bases separates the germline ends of V and J, which lose 6 bases and 7 bases respectively. The germline V gene (reference sequence) specifies LNHDA as CDR1 and SQIVND as CDR2. The CDR3 runs 12 residues from the cysteine to the phenylalanine. Only the CDR3 DNA is retained, 36 bases long and in frame from the first base.